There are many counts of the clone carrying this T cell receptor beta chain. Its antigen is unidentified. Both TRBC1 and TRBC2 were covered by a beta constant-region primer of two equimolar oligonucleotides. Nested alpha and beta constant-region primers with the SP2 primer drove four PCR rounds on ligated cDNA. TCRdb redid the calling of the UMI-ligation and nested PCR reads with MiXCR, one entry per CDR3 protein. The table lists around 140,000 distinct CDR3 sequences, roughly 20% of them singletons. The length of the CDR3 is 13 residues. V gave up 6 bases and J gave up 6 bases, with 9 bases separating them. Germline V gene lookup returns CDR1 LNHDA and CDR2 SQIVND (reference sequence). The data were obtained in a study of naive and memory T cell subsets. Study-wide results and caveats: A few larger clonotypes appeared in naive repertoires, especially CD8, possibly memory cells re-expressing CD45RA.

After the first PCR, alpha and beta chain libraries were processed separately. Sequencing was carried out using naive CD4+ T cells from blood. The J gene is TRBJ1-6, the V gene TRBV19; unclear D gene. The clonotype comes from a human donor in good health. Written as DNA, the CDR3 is TGTGCCAGTAGCAGGACGGGTAATTCACCCCTCCACTTT. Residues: CASSRTGNSPLHF.